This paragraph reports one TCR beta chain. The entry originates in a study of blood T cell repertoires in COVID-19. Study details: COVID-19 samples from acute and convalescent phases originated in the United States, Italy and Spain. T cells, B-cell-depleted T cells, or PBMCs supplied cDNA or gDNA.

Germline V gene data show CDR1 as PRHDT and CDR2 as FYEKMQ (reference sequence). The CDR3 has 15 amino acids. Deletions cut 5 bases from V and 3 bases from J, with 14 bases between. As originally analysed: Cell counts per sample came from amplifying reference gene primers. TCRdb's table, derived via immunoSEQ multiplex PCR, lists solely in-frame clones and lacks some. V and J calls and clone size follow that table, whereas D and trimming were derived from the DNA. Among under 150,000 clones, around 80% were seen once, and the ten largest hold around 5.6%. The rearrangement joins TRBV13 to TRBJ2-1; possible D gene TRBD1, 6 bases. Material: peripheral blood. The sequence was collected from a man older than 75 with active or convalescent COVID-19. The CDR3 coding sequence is TGTGCCAGCAGCACTACAGGGAAAGGCTACAATGAGCAGTTCTTC. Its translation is CASSTTGKGYNEQFF.